The 8 T cell receptor beta chains below were found in one sample sequenced in a study of glioma-infiltrating T cells after dendritic cell vaccination. The time point is: after dendritic cell vaccination, including at tumor progression/relapse. Assay used: immunoSEQ multiplex PCR; TCRdb lists only in-frame clones, some missing. The table records about 91,000 clones, around four fifths of them present only once. The specimen was blood, collected after dendritic cell vaccination. The receptors were sampled from a human donor with glioblastoma.

The V call is TRBV19, the J call TRBJ2-3; TRBD2 is a possible D gene (5 bases). Trimming pared 4 bases from V and 0 bases from J, leaving 8 bases between. CDR3 length: 14 residues. CDR1 and CDR2 (germline): LNHDA, SQIVND (reference sequence). Here the CDR3 DNA reads TGTGCCAGTAGTAGCGGCGGGAGCACAGATACGCAGTATTTT. Its protein is CASSSGGSTDTQYF.

The chain couples TRBV6-5 to TRBJ2-2; tentative D call: TRBD2 (7 bases). V lost 6 bases and J lost 4, with 15 bases in between. Germline values: CDR1 MNHEY, CDR2 SVGAGI. The CDR3 is 15 residues long. DNA for the CDR3: TGTGCCAGCAGCCGCACAGGGAGGGGCACCGGGGAGCTGTTTTTT. It yields the protein CASSRTGRGTGELFF.

The V gene is TRBV5-6, the J gene TRBJ2-7; 15 bases are a match to TRBD2. Germline V gene sequence: CDR1 SGHDT, CDR2 YYEEEE. The CDR3 is 19 residues long. V dropped 4 bases and J dropped 2; count of bases not matched to a gene: 13. The CDR3 DNA is TGTGCCAGCAGCACCTCCCCGGGACTAGCGGGAGGAGGGACCTACGAGCAGTACGTC. This gives the protein CASSTSPGLAGGGTYEQYV.

The chain couples TRBV7-2 to TRBJ2-1; 7 bases match TRBD2. From germline, CDR1 is SGHTA and CDR2 FQGNSA. V was pared by 1 base and J by 0 bases, with 12 bases of the junction left unmatched. The CDR3 is 19 amino acids. The CDR3 coding sequence is TGTGCCAGCAGCTTAGGAACGCGACTAGCTTTCATCTCCTACAATGAGCAGTTCTTC. Translation: CASSLGTRLAFISYNEQFF.

This clone was observed once. The chain has TRBV5-4 and TRBJ2-5, with D possibly being TRBD1 (6 bases). Germline CDR1 is SGHNT and CDR2 is YYREEE (reference sequence). Trimming left V 1 base short and J 5 bases short, with 18 bases between. The CDR3 has 16 residues. The CDR3 sequence: CASSLPSGTLRETQYF. CDR3 bases: TGTGCCAGCAGCTTGCCCTCCGGGACATTAAGGGAGACCCAGTACTTC.

This chain connects TRBV5-4 to TRBJ2-4, with D perhaps matching TRBD2 (7 bases). This CDR3 comprises 16 residues. CDR1 is SGHNT and CDR2 is YYREEE in the germline V gene (reference sequence). The V and J ends lost 4 bases and 5 bases respectively, with 19 bases between them. The CDR3 region has the DNA TGTGCCAGCAGCGCCCCTGGAGCCGGGGGGCAAAACATTCAGTACTTC. Translation gives CASSAPGAGGQNIQYF.

The chain has TRBV6-6 and TRBJ2-3; TRBD2 might be the D (5 bases). Germline-derived CDR1 and CDR2 are MNHNY and SVGAGI (reference sequence). Trimming pared 5 bases from V and 5 bases from J, leaving 14 bases between. CDR3 length: 14 amino acids. CDR3 residues: CASSPAGLGDTQYF. The CDR3 DNA follows: TGTGCCAGCAGTCCGGCGGGTCTCGGAGATACGCAGTATTTT.

The rearrangement uses TRBV21-1 and TRBJ2-3; the table's D call TRBD1 went unverified against the DNA. TRBV21-1 is recorded as a pseudogene. The CDR3 loop spans 11 amino acids. As DNA, the CDR3 is TGTGCCAGCAGCGGCAGGGATACGCAGTATTTT. This codes for CASSGRDTQYF.